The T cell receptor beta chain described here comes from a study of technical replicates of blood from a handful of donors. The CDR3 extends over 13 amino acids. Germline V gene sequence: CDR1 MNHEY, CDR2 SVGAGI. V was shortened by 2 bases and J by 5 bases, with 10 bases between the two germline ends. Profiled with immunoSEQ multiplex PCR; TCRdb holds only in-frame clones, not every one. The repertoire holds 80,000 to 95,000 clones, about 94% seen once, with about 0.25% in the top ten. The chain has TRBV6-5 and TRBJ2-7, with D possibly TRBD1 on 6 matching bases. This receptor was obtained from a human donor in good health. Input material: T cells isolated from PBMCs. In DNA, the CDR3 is TGTGCCAGCAGTTACGTCCGGGACAACGAGCAGTACTTC. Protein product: CASSYVRDNEQYF.